This T cell receptor beta chain derives from a study of glioma-infiltrating T cells. General observations from the study: Non-neoplastic patients had below-expected tissue-blood divergence, while all gliomas exceeded expectation. Tissue and blood shared very few CDR3 sequences.

TCR alpha and beta CDR3 regions were amplified from RNA using iRepertoire nested multiplex PCR. For one-step reverse transcription and amplification, about 90-400 ng of tissue mRNA or PBMC total RNA was used. TCRdb processed the multiplex PCR reads anew with MiXCR; each CDR3 protein has one entry. The sample consists of 100,000 to 150,000 distinct CDR3 sequences, roughly 23% of them appearing once. CDR1 SGHAT and CDR2 FQDESV come from the germline V gene (reference sequence). CDR3 length: 15 amino acids. V was shortened by 3 bases and J by 2 bases, with 11 bases between the two germline ends. This clonotype has a handful of counts. Its cognate antigen is unknown.

The sequence derives from a human donor with low-grade glioma or glioblastoma, undergoing nonglioma brain surgery, or in good health (not recorded which). Sequences were obtained from glioma tissue, nonneoplastic brain tissue, or PBMCs (not recorded which). This chain links TRBV11-1 with TRBJ2-1; D may be TRBD2 (6 bases). CDR3 nucleotide sequence: TGTGCCAGCAGCTTCCAACTAGCTCCCTACAATGAGCAGTTCTTC. Its translation is CASSFQLAPYNEQFF.